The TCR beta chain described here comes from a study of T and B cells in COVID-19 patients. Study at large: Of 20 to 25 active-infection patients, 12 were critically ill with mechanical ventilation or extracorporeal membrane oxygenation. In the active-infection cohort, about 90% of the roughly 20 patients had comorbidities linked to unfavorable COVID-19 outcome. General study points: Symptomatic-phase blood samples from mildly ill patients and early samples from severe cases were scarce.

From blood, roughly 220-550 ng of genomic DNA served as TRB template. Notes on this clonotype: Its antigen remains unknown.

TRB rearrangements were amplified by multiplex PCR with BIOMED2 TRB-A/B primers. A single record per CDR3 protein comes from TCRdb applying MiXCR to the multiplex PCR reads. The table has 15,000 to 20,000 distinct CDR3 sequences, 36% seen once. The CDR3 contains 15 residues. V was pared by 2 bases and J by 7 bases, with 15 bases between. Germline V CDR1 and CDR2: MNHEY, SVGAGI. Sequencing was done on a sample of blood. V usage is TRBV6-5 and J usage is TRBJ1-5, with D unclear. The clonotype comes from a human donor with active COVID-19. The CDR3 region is CASSYLAGRDQPQHF. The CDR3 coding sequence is TGTGCCAGCAGTTACCTGGCTGGGCGCGACCAGCCCCAGCATTTT.